The source of this TCR beta chain is a study of blood T cells in healthy people across ages (dated by TCRdb to the mid-2010s). With respect to the entire study: In model experiments, template switching captured roughly one uniquely barcoded TCR beta cDNA molecule for every two T cells. The donors were split into four age groups: young (average around 17 years), middle-aged (nearly 40), aged (more than 60) and long-lived (roughly 88). The study analyzed two additional independent replicas of 1 million unique cDNA reads from the same blood draw for two donors, one aged 18 to 30 and one aged 80 or older. The study measured age-related changes in TCR beta repertoire diversity using deep sequencing normalized with unique cDNA molecular identifiers.

What the study reported, not specific to this receptor: As age increased, observed TCR beta diversity per million T cells dropped in a roughly linear way, and a significant reduction was already evident by age 40. Observed TCR beta diversity correlated strongly with the percentage of naive T cells measured by flow cytometry. Because donor CMV infection status was unknown, age-related changes in expanded clonotypes were potentially confounded. The long-lived group showed more naive CD4+ T cells, fewer expanded clones and increased TCR diversity than the aged group, suggesting age selection. Estimates of total diversity from one million sequenced T cells were regarded as lower bounds and underestimates. Since profiling was done on bulk unsorted PBMCs, naive and antigen-experienced compartments could not be conclusively compared.

The 35 to 40 donors, aged about 6 to 95 years, were systemically healthy Caucasian individuals from Russia. Roughly 10 milliliters of peripheral blood were drawn from each donor into EDTA-treated Vacutainer tubes. Ficoll-Paque density-gradient centrifugation was used to isolate PBMCs, with at least 6.5 million per sample. Trizol reagent was used to extract total RNA from the PBMCs, yielding at least 5 micrograms per sample. For every donor, an aliquot of PBMCs went through flow cytometry to measure the percentages of naive CD45RAhigh/CD27high T cells. Preparation of the library involved 5' RACE. The instrument given in TCRdb is Illumina HiSeq 2500. A second about 7 to 12 cycle PCR used a sample-barcoded 5' primer and a J-beta primer mix. A template-switch 5' adaptor carrying 12 random nucleotides introduced a unique molecular identifier onto each TCR beta cDNA molecule. At least 3 million CDR3-containing paired-end reads were obtained from each sample. All of the RNA was converted into first-strand cDNA using the Mint cDNA synthesis kit, with a TRBC-specific oligonucleotide serving as the primer. Following uracil-DNA glycosylase treatment, all cDNA underwent a first 18-cycle PCR with the universal primers M1SS and BC2_uni_R. As for the original processing: Each sample was normalized by randomly selecting 1 million high-quality reads, each carrying a distinct molecular identifier. Instead of being binned into consensus sequences, reads that shared molecular identifiers were thrown out. MiTCR, run with a Q25 quality threshold and the strictest error-elimination algorithm, handled CDR3 identification, clonotype clustering and error correction. A nonparametric unseen species model with Euler transformation was used to estimate a lower bound on total TCR beta diversity. Using fastp at Q25 and MiXCR, TCRdb reprocessed the public reads and kept productive beta chains. CDR3 protein duplicates are merged, each entry listing the most common genes and DNA. The V and J calls reflect TCRdb's pipeline rather than the authors' work. For this sample there are around 1,000,000 distinct CDR3 sequences; around 25% appear just once. Around 0.75% of the sample is in the top ten clones.

The germline V gene specifies SGHNT as CDR1 and YENEEA as CDR2. The CDR3 starts with the cysteine, ends with the phenylalanine, and has 14 residues. CDR3 DNA only is kept here, 42 bases in frame from base 1. V drops 3 bases and J drops 11 bases, leaving 19 bases in between. A remark on this clonotype: The specificity of this receptor is unknown. The input lacks base qualities; no much larger clone sits a single base away.

These sequences were also reported in another study, on T cells of mothers and their children. Per the second study: Nine systemically healthy Caucasian individuals, comprising three mothers and their six children, were included as donors. cDNA synthesis used all of the extracted RNA, with around 1.6 ug of RNA in each 15 ul reaction. In the second PCR, sample barcodes and 2-4 random nucleotides were introduced via the M1S primer. Over 8 million TCR beta CDR3 reads came from each mother, compared with 3.3 million or so reads from each child. Thymic selection shapes the output of TCR recombination in a similar way in related and unrelated pairs, and inherited differences have a minor effect. Normalized repertoire overlap was always found to be slightly, but never significantly, higher in related mother-child pairs than in unrelated mother-child pairs. No persistent microchimeric T cell clones were detected, at a sensitivity of roughly 100 clones per million clonotypes. In the study, deep NGS was used to compare the TCR beta repertoires of mothers and children, and features distinguishing related mother-child pairs from unrelated individuals were sought. On average, the children were roughly 10 +/- 4 years old, while the mothers were about 38 +/- 4 years old. After adapters were ligated using NEBNext reagents, the libraries underwent 100+100 nt paired-end sequencing on an Illumina HiSeq 2000. To avoid cross-contamination, the mother libraries and the child libraries were prepared a month apart and sequenced in separate runs. For each donor, somewhere between roughly 500,000 and 2,300,000 distinct TCR beta clonotypes were identified. Naive TCR beta clonotypes were estimated from low-frequency clonotypes matched to each donor's FACS-determined naive share, without sorting.

Sequencing was carried out using blood. The chain uses TRBV11-3 and TRBJ2-5; too little of a D gene remains to name it. The origin of this receptor is a girl aged 2-10 years in good health. The nucleotide sequence reads TGTGCCAGCAGCTTTGGTCATGCCTCCACTGAGCAGTACTTC. Protein translation: CASSFGHASTEQYF.